A single sample is the source of the 14 T cell receptor beta chains below, sequenced in a study of T-cell reconstitution after alpha-beta-depleted transplantation in children (dated by TCRdb to 2016 to 2017). Receptor libraries were prepared by PCR. The sequencer listed for this sample is Illumina HiSeq 2500. TCR library preparation used molecular barcoding, with unique molecular identifiers applied to normalize quantification of the TCRbeta repertoire. TCRdb passed the public sequencing reads through fastp at Q25 and MiXCR, retaining productive beta sequences. Identical CDR3 protein sequences are pooled into one entry, listed with their most common genes and DNA. This sample gives 230,000 or so distinct CDR3 sequences in total; 9.7% of them show up just once. The biggest ten clones account for approximately 5% of the sample. The specimen was PBMCs from the stem cell graft donor, collected from the stem cell graft. The receptor set was obtained from a human donor who donated a stem cell graft to a child with SCID.

The V call is TRBV12-3 or TRBV12-4, the J call TRBJ1-5; 7 nucleotides match TRBD1. The CDR3 covers 15 residues. Germline trimming cut 10 bases from V and 3 bases from J; bases unmatched to any gene: 12. The CDR3 DNA reads as TGTGCCACCAGGCAACAGGGGAATACCAATCAGCCCCAGCATTTT. Protein: CATRQQGNTNQPQHF.

This clonotype showed up many times. The chain links TRBV11-2 to TRBJ2-7; D possibly corresponds to TRBD1 (6 bases). Trimming stripped 5 bases from V and 6 bases from J, with 20 bases between. Per germline, CDR1 SGHAT and CDR2 FQNNGV. The CDR3 is 15 amino acids. The CDR3 bases are TGTGCCAGCAGCCCCCAAGGCAGGGGACGGGGCGAGCAGTACTTC. Encoded protein: CASSPQGRGRGEQYF.

This clonotype was detected many times. The V and J genes are TRBV5-1 and TRBJ1-2; D possibly corresponds to TRBD1 (5 bases). The germline CDR1 and CDR2 sequences are SGHRS and YFSETQ. V shed 1 base and J shed 8 bases, with 15 bases lying between them. The CDR3 runs 14 residues. CDR3: CASSLSISGGGYTF. The CDR3 DNA reads TGCGCCAGCAGCTTGTCGATTTCGGGGGGAGGCTACACCTTC.

This clonotype was seen at least ten times. The rearrangement uses TRBV5-1 and TRBJ2-1, with a weak D call TRBD2 (6 bases). This CDR3 spans 16 amino acids. The germline V gene encodes CDR1 SGHRS and CDR2 YFSETQ. Trimming cost V 1 base and J 5 bases, with 16 bases left between them. This chain's CDR3 is CASSLLTRREDNEQFF. As DNA, the CDR3 is TGCGCCAGCAGCTTGTTGACTCGGAGGGAAGACAATGAGCAGTTCTTC. Full variable domain (outside the CDR3, taken from reference TRBV5-1 and TRBJ2-1): KAGVTQTPRYLIKTRGQQVTLSCSPISGHRSVSWYQQTPGQGLQFLFEYFSETQRNKGNFPGRFSGRQFSNSRSEMNVSTLELGDSALYLCASSLLTRREDNEQFFGPGTRLTVL.

This clonotype appeared many times. The chain has TRBV5-1 and TRBJ1-1; no definite D call. This CDR3 comprises 14 residues. The germline V gene encodes CDR1 SGHRS and CDR2 YFSETQ. The V end lost 1 base, the J end lost 3 bases, and 10 bases lay between the germline ends. CDR3 amino acids: CASSLLVEDTEAFF. Here the CDR3 DNA reads TGCGCCAGCAGCTTGTTAGTCGAGGACACTGAAGCTTTCTTT.

This clonotype was recorded at least ten times. V and J are TRBV5-6 and TRBJ1-1, with 7 nucleotides matching TRBD1. The CDR3 covers 15 residues. Germline V CDR1 and CDR2: SGHDT, YYEEEE. J lost 1 base, V lost 1 base, and 4 bases had no gene match. The CDR3 is CASSLSGTANTEAFF. The CDR3 DNA reads as TGTGCCAGCAGCTTGTCCGGGACAGCGAACACTGAAGCTTTCTTT.

This clonotype was recorded many times. This chain links TRBV12-3 or TRBV12-4 with TRBJ1-5; D gene unclear. The V end lost 4 bases, the J end lost 3 bases, and 10 bases lay between the germline ends. The CDR3 extends over 14 amino acids. CDR3 nucleotide sequence: TGTGCCAGCAGTTGGGGATCCGTCAATCAGCCCCAGCATTTT. It encodes CASSWGSVNQPQHF.

The CDR3 region is CASSFTGSDSPLHF. The CDR3 bases are TGTGCCAGCAGTTTCACAGGGTCGGATTCACCCCTCCACTTT. The V gene is TRBV12-3 or TRBV12-4, the J gene TRBJ1-6; perhaps TRBD1 as D (6 bases). V lost 3 bases to trimming and J lost 8 bases, with 11 bases between them. CDR3 length equals 14 residues.

The rearrangement joins TRBV7-3 to TRBJ2-7; D remains ambiguous. The CDR3 is 13 residues long. Germline values: CDR1 SGHTA, CDR2 FQGTGA. V was trimmed by 1 base and J by 5 bases, leaving 9 bases between them. The CDR3 bases are TGTGCCAGCAGCTTAAAGGGCAGCGACGAGCAGTACTTC. Its protein product is CASSLKGSDEQYF.

This clonotype was counted ten times or more. The CDR3 bases are TGTGCCAGCAGTCGACAGTACTCTGGAAACACCATATATTTT. Translation gives CASSRQYSGNTIYF. The rearrangement joins TRBV6-1 to TRBJ1-3, with TRBD1 as a possible D gene (5 bases). V lost 5 bases and J 0 bases, leaving 8 bases between the germline ends. The CDR3 sequence is 14 residues long. Germline assignment: CDR1 MNHNS and CDR2 SASEGT.

Ten or more counts support this clonotype. The chain couples TRBV3-1 to TRBJ2-2; D is perhaps TRBD1 (5 bases). Deletions cut 4 bases from V and 8 bases from J, with 8 bases between. CDR3 length: 12 residues. CDR1 is LGHDT and CDR2 is YNNKEL in the germline V gene (reference sequence). The CDR3 DNA is TGTGCCAGCAGCCCAGGGTTAGGGGAGCTGTTTTTT. This sequence encodes CASSPGLGELFF.

This clonotype was counted many times. This sequence joins TRBV5-1 and TRBJ2-1, with TRBD1 as a possible D gene (6 bases). Trimming left V 2 bases short and J 4 bases short, with 13 bases between. Germline V gene lookup returns CDR1 SGHRS and CDR2 YFSETQ. The CDR3 spans 15 residues. The CDR3 region is CASSLNRVGYNEQFF. As DNA, the CDR3 is TGCGCCAGCAGCTTAAACAGGGTGGGGTACAATGAGCAGTTCTTC.

This chain connects TRBV27 to TRBJ1-1; D remains ambiguous. CDR1 and CDR2 (germline): MNHEY, SMNVEV (reference sequence). V dropped 3 bases and J dropped 0 bases, with 8 bases sitting between them. This CDR3 region has 14 residues. The CDR3 DNA reads TGTGCCAGCAGTTTCCACGGGCTGAACACTGAAGCTTTCTTT. Translation: CASSFHGLNTEAFF.

Concerning this clonotype itself: A read error may produce the germline difference seen at one junction end. The CDR3 is CASSHRSAAGDPF. CDR3 bases: TGTGCCAGCAGCCACCGGTCGGCGGCTGGCGACCCCTTC. V and J are TRBV4-2 and TRBJ1-2; D gene uncertain. There are 13 residues in the CDR3. Germline V gene sequence: CDR1 LGHNA, CDR2 YNFKEQ.